The entry that follows covers one TCR beta chain sequence. This specimen comes from a study of blood T cell repertoires in COVID-19. Whole-study context: Some COVID-19 samples were acute and others convalescent; all came from the United States, Italy and Spain. T cells, B-cell-depleted T cells, or PBMCs provided the cDNA or gDNA that served as material.

J was trimmed by 2 bases and V by 8 bases; bases with no gene match: 8. Germline CDR1 and CDR2: SQVTM and ANQGSEA. This CDR3 spans 14 amino acids. Study processing details: From reference gene primer amplification, estimates of nucleated cell counts were derived. Profiling relied on immunoSEQ multiplex PCR, and the TCRdb table lists in-frame clones only, not all of them. The V and J calls and clone size were taken over from that table, and D and trimming were inferred from the DNA. There are 95,000 to 150,000 clones in the sample; 80% occur only once, and around 15% lies in the top ten. The origin of this receptor is a man between 60 and 75 years old with active or convalescent COVID-19. Sequencing was done on a sample of peripheral blood. This chain joins TRBV29-1 and TRBJ2-7; TRBD2 aligns across 11 bases. The CDR3, as DNA: TGCAGCTTACGGACTAGCGGGCCACCCTACGAGCAGTACTTC. Its protein product is CSLRTSGPPYEQYF.